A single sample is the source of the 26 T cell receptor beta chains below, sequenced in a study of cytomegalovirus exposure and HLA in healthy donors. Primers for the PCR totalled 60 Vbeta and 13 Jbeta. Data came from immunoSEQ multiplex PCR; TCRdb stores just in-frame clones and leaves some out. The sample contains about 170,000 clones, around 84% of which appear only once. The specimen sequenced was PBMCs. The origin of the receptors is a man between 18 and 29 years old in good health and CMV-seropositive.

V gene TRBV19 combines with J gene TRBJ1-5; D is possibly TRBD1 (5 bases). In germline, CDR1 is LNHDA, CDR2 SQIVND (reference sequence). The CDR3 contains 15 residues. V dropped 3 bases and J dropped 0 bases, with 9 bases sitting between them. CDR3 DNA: TGTGCCAGTAGTATCGGGACTTTTAGCAATCAGCCCCAGCATTTT. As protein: CASSIGTFSNQPQHF. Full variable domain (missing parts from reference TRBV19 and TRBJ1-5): DGGITQSPKYLFRKEGQNVTLSCEQNLNHDAMYWYRQDPGQGLRLIYYSQIVNDFQKGDIAEGYSVSREKKESFPLTVTSAQKNPTAFYLCASSIGTFSNQPQHFGDGTRLSIL.

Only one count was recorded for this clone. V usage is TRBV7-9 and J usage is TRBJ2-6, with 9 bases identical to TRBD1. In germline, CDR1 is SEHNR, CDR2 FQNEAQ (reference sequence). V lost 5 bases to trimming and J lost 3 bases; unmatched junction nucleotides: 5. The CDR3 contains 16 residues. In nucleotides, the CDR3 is TGTGCCAGCAGCCTAGGGACAGGGCTTGGGGCCAACGTCCTGACTTTC. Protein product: CASSLGTGLGANVLTF.

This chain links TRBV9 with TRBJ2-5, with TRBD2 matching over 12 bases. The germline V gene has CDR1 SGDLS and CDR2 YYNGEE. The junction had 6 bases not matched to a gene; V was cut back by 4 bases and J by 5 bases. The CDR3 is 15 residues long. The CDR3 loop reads CASSHPSGGGETQYF. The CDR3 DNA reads TGTGCCAGCAGCCATCCTAGCGGGGGGGGTGAGACCCAGTACTTC.

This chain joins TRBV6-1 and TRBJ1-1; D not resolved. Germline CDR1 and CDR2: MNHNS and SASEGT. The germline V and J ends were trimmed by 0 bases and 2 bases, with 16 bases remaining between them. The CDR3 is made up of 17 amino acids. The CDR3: CASSEAVAGMGNTEAFF. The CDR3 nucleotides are TGTGCCAGCAGTGAAGCGGTCGCGGGGATGGGTAACACTGAAGCTTTCTTT.

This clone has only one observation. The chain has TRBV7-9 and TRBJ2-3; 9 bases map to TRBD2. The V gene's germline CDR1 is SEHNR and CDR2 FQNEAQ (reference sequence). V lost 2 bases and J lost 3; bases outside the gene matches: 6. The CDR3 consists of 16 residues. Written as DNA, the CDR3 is TGTGCCAGCAGCTTAAGTCCGCGGGGGGGGACAGATACGCAGTATTTT. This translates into CASSLSPRGGTDTQYF. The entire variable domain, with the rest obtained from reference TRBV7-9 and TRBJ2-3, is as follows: DTGVSQNPRHKITKRGQNVTFRCDPISEHNRLYWYRQTLGQGPEFLTYFQNEAQLEKSRLLSDRFSAERPKGSFSTLEIQRTEQGDSAMYLCASSLSPRGGTDTQYFGPGTRLTVL.

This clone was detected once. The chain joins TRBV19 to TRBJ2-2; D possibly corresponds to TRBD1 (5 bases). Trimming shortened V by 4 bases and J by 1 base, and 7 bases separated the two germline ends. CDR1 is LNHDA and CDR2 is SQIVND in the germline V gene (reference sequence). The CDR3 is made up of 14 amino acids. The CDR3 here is CASSSQGNTGELFF. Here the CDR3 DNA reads TGTGCCAGTAGTAGCCAGGGGAACACCGGGGAGCTGTTTTTT.

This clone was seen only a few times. The CDR3 here is CASSPPGTGVHNEQFF. The CDR3 region has the DNA TGTGCCAGCAGCCCCCCCGGGACAGGGGTACACAATGAGCAGTTCTTC. The chain employs TRBV5-4 and TRBJ2-1; TRBD1 aligns across 10 bases. Germline lookup yields CDR1 SGHNT and CDR2 YYREEE (reference sequence). There are 16 residues in the CDR3. V lost 4 bases and J lost 5; bases outside the gene matches: 9.

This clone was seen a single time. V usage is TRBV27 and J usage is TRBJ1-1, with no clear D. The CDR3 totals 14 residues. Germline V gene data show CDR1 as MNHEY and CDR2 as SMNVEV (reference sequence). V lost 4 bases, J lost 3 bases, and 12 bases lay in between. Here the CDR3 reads CASSSIGRDTEAFF. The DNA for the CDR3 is TGTGCCAGCAGTTCGATAGGGAGGGACACTGAAGCTTTCTTT.

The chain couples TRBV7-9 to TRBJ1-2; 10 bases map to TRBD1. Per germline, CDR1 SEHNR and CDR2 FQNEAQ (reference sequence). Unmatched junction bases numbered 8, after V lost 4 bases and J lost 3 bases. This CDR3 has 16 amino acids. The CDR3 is CASSSRDRGYDYGYTF. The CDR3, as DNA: TGTGCCAGCAGCTCCCGGGACAGGGGTTACGACTATGGCTACACCTTC.

The CDR3 region is CASSEDIHETQYF. The CDR3 DNA reads TGTGCCAGCAGTGAGGACATCCACGAGACCCAGTACTTC. The chain employs TRBV25-1 and TRBJ2-5; tentatively, D is TRBD1 (5 bases). Trimming shortened V by 3 bases and J by 5 bases, and 10 bases separated the two germline ends. This CDR3 contains 13 residues. Germline V CDR1 and CDR2: MGHDK, SYGVNS.

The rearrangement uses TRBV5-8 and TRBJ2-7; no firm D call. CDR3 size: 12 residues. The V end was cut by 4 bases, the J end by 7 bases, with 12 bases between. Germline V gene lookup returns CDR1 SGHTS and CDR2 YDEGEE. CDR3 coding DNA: TGTGCCAGCAGCCAGGCCAGTTGGGAGCAGTACTTC. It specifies CASSQASWEQYF.

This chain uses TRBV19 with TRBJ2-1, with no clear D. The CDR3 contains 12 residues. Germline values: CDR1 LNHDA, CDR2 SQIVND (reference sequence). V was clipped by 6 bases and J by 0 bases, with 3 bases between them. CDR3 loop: CASRASYNEQFF. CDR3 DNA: TGTGCCAGTAGAGCCTCCTACAATGAGCAGTTCTTC.

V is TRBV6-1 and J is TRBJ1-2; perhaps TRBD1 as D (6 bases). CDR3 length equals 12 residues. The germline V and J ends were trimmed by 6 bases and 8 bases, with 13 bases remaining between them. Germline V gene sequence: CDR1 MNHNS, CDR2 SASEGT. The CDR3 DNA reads TGTGCCAGCAGCCGGGACACCCCGGGCTACACCTTC. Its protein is CASSRDTPGYTF.

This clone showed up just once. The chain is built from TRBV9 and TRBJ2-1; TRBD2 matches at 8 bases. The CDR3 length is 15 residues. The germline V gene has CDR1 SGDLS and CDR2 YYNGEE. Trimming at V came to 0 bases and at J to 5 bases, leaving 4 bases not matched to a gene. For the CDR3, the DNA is TGTGCCAGCAGCGTAGCGGGGGGGAACCACAATGAGCAGTTCTTC. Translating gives CASSVAGGNHNEQFF.

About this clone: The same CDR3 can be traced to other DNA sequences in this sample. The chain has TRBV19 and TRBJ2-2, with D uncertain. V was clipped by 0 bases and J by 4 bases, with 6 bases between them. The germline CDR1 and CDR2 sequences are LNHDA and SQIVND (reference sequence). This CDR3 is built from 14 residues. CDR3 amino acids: CASSIEVSTGELFF. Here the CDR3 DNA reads TGTGCCAGTAGTATAGAGGTCAGCACCGGGGAGCTGTTTTTT.

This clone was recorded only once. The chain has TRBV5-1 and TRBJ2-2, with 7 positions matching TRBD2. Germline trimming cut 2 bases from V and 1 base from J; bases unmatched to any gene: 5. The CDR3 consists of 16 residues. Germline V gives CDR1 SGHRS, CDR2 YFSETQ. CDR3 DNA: TGCGCCAGCAGCTTCCTAGCTAGCGGGAACACCGGGGAGCTGTTTTTT. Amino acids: CASSFLASGNTGELFF.

The DNA for the CDR3 is TGCAGTGCTAGTAGGGGTTCTGAAGCTTTCTTT. Residues: CSASRGSEAFF. V is TRBV20-1 and J is TRBJ1-1; D might be TRBD1 (5 bases). Trimming stripped 3 bases from V and 6 bases from J, with 8 bases between. CDR1 is DFQATT, CDR2 SNEGSKA, per germline (reference sequence). The CDR3 spans 11 residues.

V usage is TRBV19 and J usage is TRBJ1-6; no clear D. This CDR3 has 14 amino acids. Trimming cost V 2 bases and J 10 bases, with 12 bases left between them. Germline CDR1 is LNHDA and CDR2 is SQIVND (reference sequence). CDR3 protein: CASSIIGRESPLHF. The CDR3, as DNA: TGTGCCAGTAGTATAATCGGACGGGAGTCACCCCTCCACTTT. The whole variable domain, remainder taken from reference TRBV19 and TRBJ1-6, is DGGITQSPKYLFRKEGQNVTLSCEQNLNHDAMYWYRQDPGQGLRLIYYSQIVNDFQKGDIAEGYSVSREKKESFPLTVTSAQKNPTAFYLCASSIIGRESPLHFGNGTRLTVT.

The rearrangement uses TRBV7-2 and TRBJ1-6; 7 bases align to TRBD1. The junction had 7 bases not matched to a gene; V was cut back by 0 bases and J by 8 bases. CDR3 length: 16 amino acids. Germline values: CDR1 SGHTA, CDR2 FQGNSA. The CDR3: CASSLARAGGHSPLHF. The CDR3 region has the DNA TGTGCCAGCAGCTTAGCGCGGGCAGGGGGTCATTCACCCCTCCACTTT.

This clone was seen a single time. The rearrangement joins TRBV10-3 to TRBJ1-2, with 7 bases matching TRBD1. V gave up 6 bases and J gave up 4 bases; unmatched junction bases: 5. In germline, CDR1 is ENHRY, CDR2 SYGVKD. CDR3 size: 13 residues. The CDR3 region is CAIRDRDSYGYTF. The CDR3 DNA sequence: TGTGCCATCAGGGACCGGGACAGCTATGGCTACACCTTC.

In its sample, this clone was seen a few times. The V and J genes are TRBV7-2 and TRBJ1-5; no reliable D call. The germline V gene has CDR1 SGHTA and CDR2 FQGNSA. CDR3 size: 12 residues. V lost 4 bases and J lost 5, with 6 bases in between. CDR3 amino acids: CASSYRDQPQHF. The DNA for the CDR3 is TGTGCCAGCAGCTACAGAGATCAGCCCCAGCATTTT.

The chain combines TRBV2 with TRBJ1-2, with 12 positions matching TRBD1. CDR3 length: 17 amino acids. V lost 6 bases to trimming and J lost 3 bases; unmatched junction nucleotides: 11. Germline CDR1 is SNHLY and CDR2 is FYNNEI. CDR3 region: CASRYLRDRGPDYGYTF. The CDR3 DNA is TGTGCCAGCAGGTATCTCCGGGACAGGGGGCCCGACTATGGCTACACCTTC.

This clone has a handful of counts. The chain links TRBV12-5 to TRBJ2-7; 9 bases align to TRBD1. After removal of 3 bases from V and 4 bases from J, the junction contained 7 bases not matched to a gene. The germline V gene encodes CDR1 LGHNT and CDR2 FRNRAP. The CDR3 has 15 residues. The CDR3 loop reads CASGLTGQGFYEQYF. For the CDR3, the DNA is TGTGCTAGTGGTTTAACGGGACAGGGTTTTTACGAGCAGTACTTC.

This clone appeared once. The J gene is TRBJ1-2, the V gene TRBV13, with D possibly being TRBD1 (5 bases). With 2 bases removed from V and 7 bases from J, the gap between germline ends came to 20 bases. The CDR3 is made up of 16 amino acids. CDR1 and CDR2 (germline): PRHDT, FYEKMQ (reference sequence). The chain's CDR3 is CASSLYQGLGSTGYTF. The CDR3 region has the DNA TGTGCCAGCAGCTTATATCAGGGTTTGGGGTCTACTGGCTACACCTTC.

CDR3 bases: TGTGCTAGTGGTCTGGGACTAGCGGGGGAGTTTACAGATACGCAGTATTTT. This gives the protein CASGLGLAGEFTDTQYF. The chain has TRBV12-5 and TRBJ2-3; 14 bases align to TRBD2. The trim removed 5 bases at V and 3 bases at J, leaving 7 bases unmatched. The CDR3 is made up of 17 amino acids. Germline-derived CDR1 and CDR2 are LGHNT and FRNRAP.

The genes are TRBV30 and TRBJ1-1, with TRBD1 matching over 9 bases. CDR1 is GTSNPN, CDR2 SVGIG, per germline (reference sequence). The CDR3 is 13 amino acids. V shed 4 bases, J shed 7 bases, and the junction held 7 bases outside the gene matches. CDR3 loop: CAWTGQGRREAFF. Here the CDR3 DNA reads TGTGCCTGGACGGGACAGGGTCGCCGTGAAGCTTTCTTT.